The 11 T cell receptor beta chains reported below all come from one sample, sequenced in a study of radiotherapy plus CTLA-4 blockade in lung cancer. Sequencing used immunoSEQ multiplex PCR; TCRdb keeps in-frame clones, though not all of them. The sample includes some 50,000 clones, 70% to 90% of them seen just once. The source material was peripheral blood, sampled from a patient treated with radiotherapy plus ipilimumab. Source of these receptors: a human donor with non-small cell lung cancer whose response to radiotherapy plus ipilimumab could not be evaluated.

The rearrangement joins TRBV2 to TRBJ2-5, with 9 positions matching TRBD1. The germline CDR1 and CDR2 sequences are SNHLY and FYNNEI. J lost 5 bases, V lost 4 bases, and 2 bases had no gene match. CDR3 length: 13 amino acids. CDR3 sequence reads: CASSGGTGETQYF. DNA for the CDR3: TGTGCCAGCAGTGGCGGGACAGGGGAGACCCAGTACTTC.

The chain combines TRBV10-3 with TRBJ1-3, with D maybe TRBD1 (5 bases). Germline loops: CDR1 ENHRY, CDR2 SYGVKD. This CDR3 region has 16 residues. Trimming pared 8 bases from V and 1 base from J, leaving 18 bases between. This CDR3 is CAIGGSGALSGNTIYF. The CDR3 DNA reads TGTGCCATCGGCGGTTCTGGGGCGTTATCTGGAAACACCATATATTTT.

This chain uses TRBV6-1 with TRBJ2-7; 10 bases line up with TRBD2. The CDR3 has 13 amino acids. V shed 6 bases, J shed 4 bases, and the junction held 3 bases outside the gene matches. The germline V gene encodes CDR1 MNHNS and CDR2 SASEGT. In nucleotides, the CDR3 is TGTGCCAGCAGAGGACTAGCGGTATACGAGCAGTACTTC. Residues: CASRGLAVYEQYF.

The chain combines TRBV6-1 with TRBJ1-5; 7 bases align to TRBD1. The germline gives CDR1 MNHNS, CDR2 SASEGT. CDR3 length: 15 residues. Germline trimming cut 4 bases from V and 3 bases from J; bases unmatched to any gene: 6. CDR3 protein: CASSVIQGNNQPQHF. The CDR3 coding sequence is TGTGCCAGCAGTGTTATACAGGGGAACAATCAGCCCCAGCATTTT.

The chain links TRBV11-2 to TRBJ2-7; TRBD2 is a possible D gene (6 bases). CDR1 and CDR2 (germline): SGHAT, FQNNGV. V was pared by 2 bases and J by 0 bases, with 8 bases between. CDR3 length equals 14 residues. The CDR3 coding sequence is TGTGCCAGCAGCTTAATGGACTACTCCTACGAGCAGTACTTC. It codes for CASSLMDYSYEQYF.

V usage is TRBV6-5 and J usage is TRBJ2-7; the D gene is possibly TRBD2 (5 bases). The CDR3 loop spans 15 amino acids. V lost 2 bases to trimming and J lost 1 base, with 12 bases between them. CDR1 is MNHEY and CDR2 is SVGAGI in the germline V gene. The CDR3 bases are TGTGCCAGCAGTTACGAGGGAGATCCGTCCTACGAGCAGTACTTC. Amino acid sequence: CASSYEGDPSYEQYF.

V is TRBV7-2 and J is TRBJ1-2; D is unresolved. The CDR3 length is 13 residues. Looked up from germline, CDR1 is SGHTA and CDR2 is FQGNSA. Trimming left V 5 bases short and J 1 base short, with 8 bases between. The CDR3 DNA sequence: TGTGCCAGCAGCCCCAACATTAACTATGGCTACACCTTC. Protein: CASSPNINYGYTF.

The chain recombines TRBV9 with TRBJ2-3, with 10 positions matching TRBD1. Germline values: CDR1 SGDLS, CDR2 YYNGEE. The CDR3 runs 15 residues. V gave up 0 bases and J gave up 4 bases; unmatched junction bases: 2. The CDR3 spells CASSVGGTGADTQYF. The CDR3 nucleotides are TGTGCCAGCAGCGTAGGGGGGACAGGGGCAGATACGCAGTATTTT.

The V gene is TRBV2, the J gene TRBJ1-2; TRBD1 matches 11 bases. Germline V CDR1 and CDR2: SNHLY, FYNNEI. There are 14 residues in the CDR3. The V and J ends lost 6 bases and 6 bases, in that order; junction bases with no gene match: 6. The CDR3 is CASRSGTGGNGYTF. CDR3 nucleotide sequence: TGTGCCAGCAGATCCGGGACAGGGGGGAATGGCTACACCTTC.

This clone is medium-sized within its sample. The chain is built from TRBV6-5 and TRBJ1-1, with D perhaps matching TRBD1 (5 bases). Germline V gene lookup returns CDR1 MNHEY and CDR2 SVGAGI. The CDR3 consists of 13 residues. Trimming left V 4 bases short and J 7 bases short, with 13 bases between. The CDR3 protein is CASSLTQASEAFF. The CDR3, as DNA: TGTGCCAGCAGTTTGACACAGGCTAGTGAAGCTTTCTTT.

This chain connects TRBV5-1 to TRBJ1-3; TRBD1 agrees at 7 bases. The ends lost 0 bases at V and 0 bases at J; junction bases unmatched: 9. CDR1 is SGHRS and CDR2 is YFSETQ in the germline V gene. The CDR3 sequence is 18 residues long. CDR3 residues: CASSLEGGTVTSGNTIYF. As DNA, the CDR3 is TGCGCCAGCAGCTTGGAGGGCGGGACAGTGACCTCTGGAAACACCATATATTTT.